This is a list of T cell receptor beta chains from one sample in a study of T cells expressing NK-cell markers. Using the 5' RACE reads, TCRdb records one entry per CDR3 protein without DNA. The specimen's table records 130,000 to 150,000 distinct CDR3 sequences. What was sequenced was blood T cells: a sorted CD56 or NKG2C T cell subset, CD4+ or CD8+ T cells, or bulk PBMC T cells (not recorded which). The origin of the receptors is a man aged 18 to 30 in good health. Both conserved end residues are part of each CDR3.

TRBV13,TRBJ1-1,CASSTVNTEAFF
TRBV27,TRBJ2-3,CASSLPMLREVGTDTQYF
TRBV25-1,TRBJ2-5,CASRTGIQETQYF
TRBV12-3/TRBV12-4,TRBJ1-5,CASSLGDPNQPQHF
TRBV12-5,TRBJ2-1,CASGVQGTGRNEQFF
TRBV27,TRBJ2-1,CASQASLVPLYNEQFF
TRBV30,TRBJ2-2,CAWSGKTGNTGELFF
TRBV19,TRBJ2-1,CASSIAGANEQFF
TRBV7-2,TRBJ2-7,CASSFGTGTNEQYF
TRBV6-2/TRBV6-3,TRBJ1-1,CASSYPGMNTEAFF
TRBV24-1,TRBJ2-2,CATSDEGDTEFANTGELFF
TRBV27,TRBJ2-7,CASSPGPVSYEQYF
TRBV4-1,TRBJ1-2,CASSQEIANYGYTF